This is a list of T cell receptor beta chains from one sample in a study of blood T cell repertoires in COVID-19. The table came from immunoSEQ multiplex PCR; TCRdb's copy has only in-frame clones and leaves some out. The table shows about 260,000 clones, with around 82% occurring only once. The sample taken for sequencing was peripheral blood. The receptors stem from a human donor in a cohort sampled during active COVID-19. The CDR3 runs from the conserved cysteine through the conserved F or W. D genes are given only for firm matches. Some rows mark clone size as missing; the rest say once, few, many or name a class of expanded clone.

V	size	J	D	CDR3	DNA
TRBV3-1/TRBV3-2	once	TRBJ2-2	-	CASSPLAGLGGELFF	TGTGCCAGCAGCCCGTTGGCAGGGCTGGGCGGGGAGCTGTTTTTT
TRBV5-6	few	TRBJ1-2	-	CASSPPGVGAYGYTF	TGTGCCAGCAGCCCTCCGGGGGTAGGAGCATATGGCTACACCTTC
TRBV15	-	TRBJ1-2	TRBD1	CATSRTGNYGYTF	TGTGCCACCAGCAGGACAGGGAACTATGGCTACACCTTC
TRBV19	-	TRBJ2-7	TRBD1	CASASRGQGNAYEQYF	TGTGCCAGTGCATCCCGGGGACAGGGGAATGCCTACGAGCAGTACTTC
TRBV21-1	-	TRBJ2-2	-	CASSIRQGAAIRPGELFF	TGTGCCAGCAGCATCAGACAGGGGGCAGCTATTCGGCCCGGGGAGCTGTTTTTT
TRBV6-2/TRBV6-3	-	TRBJ2-3	-	CASSYSLQRVAQYF	TGTGCCAGCAGTTACTCGCTCCAGAGGGTTGCGCAGTATTTT
TRBV6-5	few	TRBJ2-4	-	CASSDSGVAKNIQYF	TGTGCCAGCTCTGATAGCGGCGTAGCCAAAAACATTCAGTACTTC
TRBV18	-	TRBJ2-1	TRBD2	CASSPPSLAGGGGNEQFF	TGTGCCAGCTCACCACCTTCCCTAGCGGGAGGGGGGGGCAATGAGCAGTTCTTC
TRBV6-5	-	TRBJ2-1	-	CASSNAVEQFF	TGTGCCAGTTCTAATGCGGTTGAGCAGTTCTTC
TRBV5-6	-	TRBJ1-5	-	CASSFGGQSNQPQHF	TGTGCCAGCAGCTTCGGCGGACAGAGCAATCAGCCCCAGCATTTT
TRBV27	-	TRBJ2-4	-	CASRRTGGGAKNIQYF	TGTGCCAGCAGACGTACCGGGGGAGGAGCCAAAAACATTCAGTACTTC